Following are 23 T cell receptor beta chains from one sample sequenced in a study of CD8 T cells in ankylosing spondylitis. One entry per CDR3 protein results from TCRdb running MiXCR on the 5' RACE reads. The sample records 150,000 or so distinct CDR3 sequences, around 19% being singletons. The sample consisted of blood, either unsorted or a sorted T cell fraction (not recorded which). The receptors originated from a male donor with ankylosing spondylitis or in good health (not recorded which).

The table lists this clonotype with many counts. V and J are TRBV3-1 and TRBJ2-2; no definite D call. The CDR3 runs to 12 residues. Trimming took 6 bases from V and 6 from J, leaving 8 bases between them. Germline assignment: CDR1 LGHDT and CDR2 YNNKEL (reference sequence). The CDR3 sequence is CASRKTAGELFF. As DNA, the CDR3 is TGTGCCAGCAGGAAGACGGCCGGGGAGCTGTTTTTT. The full variable domain, rest sourced from reference TRBV3-1 and TRBJ2-2, is DTAVSQTPKYLVTQMGNDKSIKCEQNLGHDTMYWYKQDSKKFLKIMFSYNNKELIINETVPNRFSPKSPDKAHLNLHINSLELGDSAVYFCASRKTAGELFFGEGSRLTVL.

This chain joins TRBV12-3 or TRBV12-4 and TRBJ1-1, with D possibly matching TRBD1 (6 bases). V lost 10 bases and J lost 0, with 18 bases in between. The CDR3 is 15 amino acids. As DNA, the CDR3 is TGTGCCACCCCGCCCAGACAGGATTTGAACACTGAAGCTTTCTTT. Translation gives CATPPRQDLNTEAFF.

This clonotype showed up just a few times. The chain joins TRBV11-2 to TRBJ2-1; D might be TRBD2 (5 bases). The CDR3 contains 10 residues. The V end lost 6 bases, the J end lost 9 bases, and 6 bases lay between the germline ends. CDR1 SGHAT and CDR2 FQNNGV come from the germline V gene. The CDR3 sequence is CASRRGEQFF. The CDR3 DNA reads as TGTGCCAGCAGACGGGGTGAGCAGTTCTTC.

The chain joins TRBV29-1 to TRBJ1-2, with D possibly being TRBD1 (5 bases). The CDR3 is made up of 11 amino acids. The germline V gene has CDR1 SQVTM and CDR2 ANQGSEA. Here the CDR3 reads CSCGGGNGYTF. The CDR3 DNA is TGCAGTTGTGGCGGGGGAAATGGCTACACCTTC.

The V gene is TRBV5-1, the J gene TRBJ2-2, with 13 nucleotides matching TRBD2. The CDR3 is made up of 17 amino acids. J gave up 6 bases and V 0 bases, and 5 bases lay outside the gene matches. The germline CDR1 and CDR2 sequences are SGHRS and YFSETQ. The CDR3 loop reads CASSLGRTSGSPGELFF. The CDR3, as DNA: TGCGCCAGCAGCTTGGGCCGGACTAGCGGGAGCCCCGGGGAGCTGTTTTTT.

This clonotype was seen repeatedly, ten times or more. The rearrangement joins TRBV7-3 to TRBJ1-2; D is perhaps TRBD1 (5 bases). Germline CDR1 SGHTA, CDR2 FQGTGA. The V end lost 5 bases, the J end lost 6 bases, and 13 bases lay between the germline ends. The CDR3 contains 13 residues. The DNA of the CDR3 is TGTGCCAGCAGCCCCCAAGGGGAGGATGGCTACACCTTC. Translation gives CASSPQGEDGYTF.

There are many counts of this clonotype. J is TRBJ2-1 and V is TRBV20-1, with TRBD2 identical over 9 bases. CDR3 length: 13 residues. The ends lost 6 bases at V and 0 bases at J; junction bases unmatched: 0. Germline assignment: CDR1 DFQATT and CDR2 SNEGSKA (reference sequence). This chain's CDR3 is CSAREGSYNEQFF. The DNA of the CDR3 is TGCAGTGCGCGGGAGGGCTCCTACAATGAGCAGTTCTTC.

In this sample, this clonotype turned up many times. The chain joins TRBV18 to TRBJ1-5; 8 nucleotides line up with TRBD1. In germline, CDR1 is KGHSH, CDR2 LQKENI. The CDR3 totals 14 residues. The trim removed 4 bases at V and 5 bases at J, leaving 4 bases unmatched. The CDR3 protein is CASSLQGGDQPQHF. The CDR3 DNA follows: TGTGCCAGCTCACTACAGGGGGGGGATCAGCCCCAGCATTTT.

This clonotype was found a few times. The chain recombines TRBV7-8 with TRBJ2-5; 7 bases are shared with TRBD2. J gave up 0 bases and V 2 bases, and 6 bases lay outside the gene matches. There are 16 residues in the CDR3. Germline V lookup: CDR1 SGHVS, CDR2 FQNEAQ. The CDR3 DNA is TGTGCCAGCAGCTTAAACTTCGGGGGGTACCAAGAGACCCAGTACTTC. It specifies CASSLNFGGYQETQYF.

This clonotype was seen repeatedly, ten times or more. This sequence joins TRBV5-1 and TRBJ1-2, with D tentatively TRBD1 (6 bases). V was cut by 1 base and J by 2 bases, with 6 bases left in between. The CDR3 is 13 residues long. CDR1 is SGHRS, CDR2 YFSETQ, per germline. This chain's CDR3 is CASSLQGNYGYTF. CDR3 DNA sequence: TGCGCCAGCAGCTTGCAGGGGAACTATGGCTACACCTTC.

This clonotype was found many times. This sequence joins TRBV2 and TRBJ1-6, with 9 positions matching TRBD1. Trimming cost V 6 bases and J 10 bases; bases outside gene matches: 7. The CDR3 totals 14 residues. Germline CDR1 SNHLY, CDR2 FYNNEI. Here the CDR3 reads CASRTDRGGSPLHF. DNA for the CDR3: TGTGCCAGCAGAACGGACAGGGGCGGCTCACCCCTCCACTTT. The full variable domain, completed using reference TRBV2 and TRBJ1-6, is EPEVTQTPSHQVTQMGQEVILRCVPISNHLYFYWYRQILGQKVEFLVSFYNNEISEKSEIFDDQFSVERPDGSNFTLKIRSTKLEDSAMYFCASRTDRGGSPLHFGNGTRLTVT.

The rearrangement uses TRBV27 and TRBJ2-2, with D perhaps matching TRBD1 (6 bases). V lost 6 bases to trimming and J lost 5 bases, with 19 bases between them. Germline CDR1 and CDR2: MNHEY and SMNVEV (reference sequence). There are 16 residues in the CDR3. The CDR3 spells CASSFLVTGITGELFF. The CDR3 bases are TGTGCCAGCAGCTTCCTTGTTACAGGGATAACCGGGGAGCTGTTTTTT.

Ten or more counts support this clonotype. The V and J genes are TRBV5-4 and TRBJ2-1, with 10 bases that match TRBD2. V was clipped by 0 bases and J by 4 bases; unmatched bases: 7. From germline, CDR1 is SGHNT and CDR2 YYREEE (reference sequence). The CDR3 runs 17 residues. The CDR3 is CASSLGSGRASYNEQFF. The CDR3 DNA reads as TGTGCCAGCAGCTTGGGGAGCGGGAGGGCCTCATACAATGAGCAGTTCTTC.

The chain recombines TRBV5-1 with TRBJ2-7, with 10 positions matching TRBD2. The V and J ends lost 6 bases and 5 bases, in that order; junction bases with no gene match: 8. The CDR3 has 14 residues. Germline lookup yields CDR1 SGHRS and CDR2 YFSETQ. DNA for the CDR3: TGCGCCAGCACTCTAGCGGGAGTTTACCACGAGCAGTACTTC. Amino acid sequence: CASTLAGVYHEQYF.

In this sample, this clonotype turned up many times. V gene TRBV29-1 combines with J gene TRBJ2-1, with TRBD2 as a possible D gene (7 bases). Germline CDR1 SQVTM, CDR2 ANQGSEA. This CDR3 is built from 14 residues. Trimming removed 6 bases at V and 2 bases at J, with 14 bases between. CDR3 coding DNA: TGCAGCGTCACCCCGGGGGGCGCCTACAATGAGCAGTTCTTC. Amino acids: CSVTPGGAYNEQFF.

The chain couples TRBV19 to TRBJ2-2; the match to TRBD1 covers 9 bases. The CDR3 runs to 16 residues. From germline, CDR1 is LNHDA and CDR2 SQIVND (reference sequence). Losses at the gene ends were 5 bases for V and 1 base for J; bases not matched to a gene: 5. The CDR3: CASSLGTGKNTGELFF. The CDR3 coding sequence is TGTGCCAGTAGTCTCGGGACAGGGAAGAACACCGGGGAGCTGTTTTTT.

The chain carries TRBV19 and TRBJ2-1; 7 bases are a match to TRBD2. Germline V lookup: CDR1 LNHDA, CDR2 SQIVND (reference sequence). The CDR3 totals 14 residues. J gave up 3 bases and V 5 bases, and 4 bases lay outside the gene matches. The CDR3 loop reads CASSLGLVYNEQFF. In nucleotides, the CDR3 is TGTGCCAGTAGTCTCGGACTAGTCTACAATGAGCAGTTCTTC.

J is TRBJ1-1 and V is TRBV30; D unclear. Germline V gene data show CDR1 as GTSNPN and CDR2 as SVGIG (reference sequence). The CDR3 has 11 amino acids. The V gene lost 6 bases and the J gene lost 1 base, with 6 bases spanning the gap. The CDR3 DNA reads TGTGCCTGCTCGGGGAACACTGAAGCTTTCTTT. It encodes CACSGNTEAFF.

The chain links TRBV5-1 to TRBJ1-1; 10 bases are shared with TRBD1. This CDR3 is built from 16 residues. Germline V gene sequence: CDR1 SGHRS, CDR2 YFSETQ. J was trimmed by 4 bases and V by 0 bases; bases with no gene match: 6. CDR3 sequence: CASSLDGQGVGTEAFF. Here the CDR3 DNA reads TGCGCCAGCAGCTTGGATGGACAGGGGGTAGGCACTGAAGCTTTCTTT.

This clonotype was seen only a few times. The chain couples TRBV5-1 to TRBJ1-4; D is uncertain. V was cut by 1 base and J by 5 bases, with 6 bases left in between. CDR3 length: 13 residues. The V gene's germline CDR1 is SGHRS and CDR2 YFSETQ. CDR3 residues: CASSLYANEKLFF. The CDR3, as DNA: TGCGCCAGCAGCTTGTACGCGAATGAAAAACTGTTTTTT.

In its sample, this clonotype was seen a few times. The rearrangement links TRBV29-1 to TRBJ2-4; D call uncertain. The V end was cut by 4 bases, the J end by 0 bases, with 10 bases between. The germline V gene encodes CDR1 SQVTM and CDR2 ANQGSEA. CDR3 size: 14 residues. Written as DNA, the CDR3 is TGCAGCGTTGGTAGCACTCTAGCCAAAAACATTCAGTACTTC. Protein product: CSVGSTLAKNIQYF.

This clonotype was found many times. The chain recombines TRBV4-1 with TRBJ1-5; D is unclear. The CDR3 is 16 residues long. CDR1 is MGHRA, CDR2 YSYEKL, per germline. V was clipped by 0 bases and J by 7 bases, with 16 bases between them. The CDR3 bases are TGCGCCAGCAGCCAAGATCAAGGGAAGCAACGACAGCCCCAGCATTTT. Its translation is CASSQDQGKQRQPQHF.

DNA for the CDR3: TGTGCCAGCAGTGAACCGGGAGACTTCCAAGAGACCCAGTACTTC. Protein sequence: CASSEPGDFQETQYF. This chain uses TRBV25-1 with TRBJ2-5, with D possibly being TRBD2 (6 bases). V lost 2 bases, J lost 1 base, and 11 bases lay in between. CDR1 MGHDK and CDR2 SYGVNS come from the germline V gene. The CDR3 runs 15 residues. Using reference TRBV25-1 and TRBJ2-5 for the parts outside the CDR3, the full variable domain is EADIYQTPRYLVIGTGKKITLECSQTMGHDKMYWYQQDPGMELHLIHYSYGVNSTEKGDLSSESTVSRIRTEHFPLTLESARPSHTSQYLCASSEPGDFQETQYFGPGTRLLVL.